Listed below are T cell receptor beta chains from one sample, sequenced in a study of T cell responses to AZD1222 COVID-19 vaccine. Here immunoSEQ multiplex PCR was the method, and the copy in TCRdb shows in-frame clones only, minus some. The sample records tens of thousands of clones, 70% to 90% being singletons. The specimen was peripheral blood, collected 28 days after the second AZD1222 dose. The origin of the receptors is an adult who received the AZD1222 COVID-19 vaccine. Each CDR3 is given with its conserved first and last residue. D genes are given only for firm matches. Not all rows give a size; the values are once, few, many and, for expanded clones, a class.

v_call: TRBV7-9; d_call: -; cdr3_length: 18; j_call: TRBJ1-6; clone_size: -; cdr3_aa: CASSTDRGRSSYNSPLHF; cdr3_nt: TGTGCCAGCAGCACCGACCGTGGACGGAGCTCCTATAATTCACCCCTCCACTTT
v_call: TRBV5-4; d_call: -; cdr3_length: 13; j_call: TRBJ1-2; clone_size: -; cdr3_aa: CASSLQGNSGYTF; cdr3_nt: TGTGCCAGCAGCCTACAGGGAAATAGCGGCTACACCTTC
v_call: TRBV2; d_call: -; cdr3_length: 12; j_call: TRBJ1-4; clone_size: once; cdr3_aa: CASSPGWEKLFF; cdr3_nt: TGTGCCAGCAGCCCCGGATGGGAAAAACTGTTTTTT
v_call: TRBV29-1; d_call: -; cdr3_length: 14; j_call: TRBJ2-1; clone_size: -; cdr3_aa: CSVGVGGGHNEQFF; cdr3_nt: TGCAGCGTGGGGGTTGGGGGAGGCCACAATGAGCAGTTCTTC
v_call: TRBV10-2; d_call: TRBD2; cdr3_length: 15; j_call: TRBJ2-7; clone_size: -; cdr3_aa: CASSGTSGRAVEQYF; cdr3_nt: TGCGCCAGCAGTGGGACTAGCGGGAGGGCCGTCGAGCAGTACTTC
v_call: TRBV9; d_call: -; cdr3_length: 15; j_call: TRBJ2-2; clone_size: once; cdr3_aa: CASSVEEGDTGELFF; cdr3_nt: TGTGCCAGCAGCGTAGAAGAGGGTGACACCGGGGAGCTGTTTTTT
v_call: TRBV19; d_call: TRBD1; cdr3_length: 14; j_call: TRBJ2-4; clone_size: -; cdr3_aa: CASSMGQGWDIQYF; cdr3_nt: TGTGCCAGTAGTATGGGACAGGGTTGGGACATTCAGTACTTC
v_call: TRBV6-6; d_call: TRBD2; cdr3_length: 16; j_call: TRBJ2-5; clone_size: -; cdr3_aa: CASSYRPGGPQETQYF; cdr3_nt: TGTGCCAGCAGTTACCGGCCGGGGGGGCCCCAAGAGACCCAGTACTTC
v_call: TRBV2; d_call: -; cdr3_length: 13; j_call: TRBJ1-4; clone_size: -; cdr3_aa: CASSGQVSEKLFF; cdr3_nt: TGTGCCAGCAGTGGACAGGTGTCTGAAAAACTGTTTTTT
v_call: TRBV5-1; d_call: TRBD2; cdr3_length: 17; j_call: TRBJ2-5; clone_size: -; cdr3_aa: CASSWPRLAGGQETQYF; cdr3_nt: TGCGCCAGCAGCTGGCCGAGACTAGCGGGGGGCCAAGAGACCCAGTACTTC
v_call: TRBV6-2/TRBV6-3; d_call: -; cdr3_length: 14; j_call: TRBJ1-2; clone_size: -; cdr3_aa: CASSYPDSSYGYTF; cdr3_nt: TGTGCCAGCAGTTACCCGGACAGCTCCTATGGCTACACCTTC
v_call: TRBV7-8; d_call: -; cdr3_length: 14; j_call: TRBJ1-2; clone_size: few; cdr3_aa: CASSFSDGYYGYTF; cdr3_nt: TGTGCCAGCAGCTTCTCGGACGGCTACTATGGCTACACCTTC
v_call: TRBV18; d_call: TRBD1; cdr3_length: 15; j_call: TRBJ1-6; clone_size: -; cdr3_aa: CASSPGQGDNSPLHF; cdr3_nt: TGTGCCAGCTCACCCGGACAGGGGGATAATTCACCCCTCCACTTT
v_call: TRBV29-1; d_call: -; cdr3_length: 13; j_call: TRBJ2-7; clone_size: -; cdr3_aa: CSVRESGSYEQYF; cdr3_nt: TGCAGCGTTCGAGAGTCGGGGTCCTACGAGCAGTACTTC
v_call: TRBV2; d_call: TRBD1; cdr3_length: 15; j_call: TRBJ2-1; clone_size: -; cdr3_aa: CASSVGTGAYNEQFF; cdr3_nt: TGTGCCAGCAGTGTCGGGACAGGGGCCTACAATGAGCAGTTCTTC
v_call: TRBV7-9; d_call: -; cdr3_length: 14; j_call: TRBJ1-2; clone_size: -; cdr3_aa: CASSLGREREGYTF; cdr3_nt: TGTGCCAGCAGCTTAGGCAGGGAGAGAGAAGGCTACACCTTC
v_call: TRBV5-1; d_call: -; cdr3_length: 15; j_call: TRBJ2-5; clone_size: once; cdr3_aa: CASSLASQYQETQYF; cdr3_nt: TGCGCCAGCAGCTTGGCCTCACAGTACCAAGAGACCCAGTACTTC
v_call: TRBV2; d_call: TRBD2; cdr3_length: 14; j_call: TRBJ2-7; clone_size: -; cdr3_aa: CASRRASGSDEQYF; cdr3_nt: TGTGCCAGCAGGAGGGCTAGCGGGAGTGACGAGCAGTACTTC
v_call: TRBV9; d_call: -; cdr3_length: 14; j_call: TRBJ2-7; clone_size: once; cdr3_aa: CASSSGVSSYEQYF; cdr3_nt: TGTGCCAGCAGCTCCGGGGTCAGCTCCTACGAGCAGTACTTC
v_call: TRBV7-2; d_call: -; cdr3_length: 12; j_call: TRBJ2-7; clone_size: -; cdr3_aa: CAVWLPSGEQYF; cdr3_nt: TGTGCCGTATGGCTCCCCTCTGGCGAGCAGTACTTC
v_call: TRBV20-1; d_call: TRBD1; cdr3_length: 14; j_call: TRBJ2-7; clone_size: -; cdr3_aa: CSASKTGVDYEQYF; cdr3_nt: TGCAGTGCGAGTAAGACAGGGGTAGACTACGAGCAGTACTTC
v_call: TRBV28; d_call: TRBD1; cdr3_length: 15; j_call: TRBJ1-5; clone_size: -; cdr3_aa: CASSLLDRANQPQHF; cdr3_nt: TGTGCCAGCAGTTTACTCGACAGGGCCAATCAGCCCCAGCATTTT
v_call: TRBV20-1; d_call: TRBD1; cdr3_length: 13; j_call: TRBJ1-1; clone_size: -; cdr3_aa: CSASRGGDTEAFF; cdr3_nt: TGCAGTGCTAGTCGAGGGGGCGATACTGAAGCTTTCTTT
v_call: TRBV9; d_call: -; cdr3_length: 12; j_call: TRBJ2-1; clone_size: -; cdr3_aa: CASSVARHEQFF; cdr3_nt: TGTGCCAGCAGCGTAGCTAGGCATGAGCAGTTCTTC
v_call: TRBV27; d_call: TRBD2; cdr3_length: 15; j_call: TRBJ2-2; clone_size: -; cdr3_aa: CASGLAGVSTGELFF; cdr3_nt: TGTGCCAGCGGACTAGCGGGAGTGAGCACCGGGGAGCTGTTTTTT
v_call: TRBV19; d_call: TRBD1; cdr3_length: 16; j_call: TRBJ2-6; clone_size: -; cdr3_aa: CASSRYRGSGANVLTF; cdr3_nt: TGTGCCAGTAGTCGCTACAGGGGGTCTGGGGCCAACGTCCTGACTTTC
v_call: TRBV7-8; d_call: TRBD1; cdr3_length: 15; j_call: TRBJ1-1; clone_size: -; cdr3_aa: CASSLDVRGDTEAFF; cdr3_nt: TGTGCCAGCAGCTTAGACGTCAGGGGGGACACTGAAGCTTTCTTT
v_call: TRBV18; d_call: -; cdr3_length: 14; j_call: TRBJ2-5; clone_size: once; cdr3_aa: CASSPRTGWETQYF; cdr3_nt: TGTGCCAGCTCACCGCGCACAGGGTGGGAGACCCAGTACTTC
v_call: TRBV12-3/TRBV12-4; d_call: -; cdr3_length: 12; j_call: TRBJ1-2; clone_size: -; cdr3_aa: CASSLESYGYTF; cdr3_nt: TGTGCCAGCAGCTTAGAGAGCTATGGCTACACCTTC
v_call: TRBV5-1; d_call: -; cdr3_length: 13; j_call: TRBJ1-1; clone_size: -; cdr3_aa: CASRRTENTEAFF; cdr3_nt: TGCGCCAGCAGAAGGACAGAGAACACTGAAGCTTTCTTT
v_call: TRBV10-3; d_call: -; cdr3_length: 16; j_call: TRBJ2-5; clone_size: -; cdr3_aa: CAISESVIGPGETQYF; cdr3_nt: TGTGCCATCAGTGAGTCGGTTATAGGCCCAGGAGAGACCCAGTACTTC
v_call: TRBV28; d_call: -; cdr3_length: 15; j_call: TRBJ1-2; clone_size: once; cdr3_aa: CASSFDSGQEGGYTF; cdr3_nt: TGTGCCAGCAGTTTTGATTCGGGGCAGGAGGGAGGCTACACCTTC
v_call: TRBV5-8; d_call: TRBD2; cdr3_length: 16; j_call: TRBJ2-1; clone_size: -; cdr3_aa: CASSSGIAGRFNEQFF; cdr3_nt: TGTGCCAGCAGCTCCGGTATAGCGGGGAGATTCAATGAGCAGTTCTTC
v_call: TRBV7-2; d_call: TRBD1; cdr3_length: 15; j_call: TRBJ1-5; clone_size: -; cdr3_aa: CASRSDRGSNQPQHF; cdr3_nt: TGTGCCAGCAGATCGGACAGGGGGAGCAATCAGCCCCAGCATTTT
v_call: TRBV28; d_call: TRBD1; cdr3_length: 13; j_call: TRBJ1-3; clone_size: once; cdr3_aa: CASEQGSGNTIYF; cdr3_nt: TGTGCCAGTGAACAGGGGTCAGGAAACACCATATATTTT
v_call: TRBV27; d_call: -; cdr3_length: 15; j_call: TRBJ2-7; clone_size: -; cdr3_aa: CASSLRGVALYEQYF; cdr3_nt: TGTGCCAGCAGTCTCCGAGGGGTCGCCCTTTACGAGCAGTACTTC
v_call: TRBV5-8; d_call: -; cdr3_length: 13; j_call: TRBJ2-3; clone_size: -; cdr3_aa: CASSLLSEDTQYF; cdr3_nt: TGTGCCAGCAGCTTGTTGTCCGAGGATACGCAGTATTTT
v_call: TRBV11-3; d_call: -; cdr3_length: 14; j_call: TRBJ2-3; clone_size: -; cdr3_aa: CASSLQSSTDTQYF; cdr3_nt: TGTGCCAGCAGCTTACAGAGTAGCACAGATACGCAGTATTTT
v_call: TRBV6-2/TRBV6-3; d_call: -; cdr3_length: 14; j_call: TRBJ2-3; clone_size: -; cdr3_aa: CASSYSPGTDTQYF; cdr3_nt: TGTGCCAGCAGTTACTCCCCCGGCACAGATACGCAGTATTTT
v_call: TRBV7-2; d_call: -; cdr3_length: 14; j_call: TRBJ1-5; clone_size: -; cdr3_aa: CASSLFRSNQPQHF; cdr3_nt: TGTGCCAGCAGCTTATTTCGTAGCAATCAGCCCCAGCATTTT
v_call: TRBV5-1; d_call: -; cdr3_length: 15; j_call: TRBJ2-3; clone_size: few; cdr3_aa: CASSLTGGSTDTQYF; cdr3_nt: TGCGCCAGCAGCTTAACAGGAGGGAGCACAGATACGCAGTATTTT
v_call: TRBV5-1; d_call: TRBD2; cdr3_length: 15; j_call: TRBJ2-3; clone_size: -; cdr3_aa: CASSFSGGAKDTQYF; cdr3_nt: TGCGCCAGCAGCTTCAGCGGGGGGGCCAAAGATACGCAGTATTTT
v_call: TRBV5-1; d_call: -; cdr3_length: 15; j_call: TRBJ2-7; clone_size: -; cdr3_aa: CASSLSGPPLNEQYF; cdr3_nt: TGCGCCAGCAGCTTGTCGGGTCCTCCGTTGAACGAGCAGTACTTC
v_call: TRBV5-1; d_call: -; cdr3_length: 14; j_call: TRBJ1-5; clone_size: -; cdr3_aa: CASSQTAGKWPQHF; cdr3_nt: TGCGCCAGCAGCCAGACTGCGGGGAAGTGGCCCCAGCATTTT
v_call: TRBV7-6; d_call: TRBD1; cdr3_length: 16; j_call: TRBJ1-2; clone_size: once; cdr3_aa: CASSLDEGQGASSYTF; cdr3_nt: TGTGCCAGCAGCTTAGATGAGGGACAGGGGGCGTCTAGCTACACCTTC
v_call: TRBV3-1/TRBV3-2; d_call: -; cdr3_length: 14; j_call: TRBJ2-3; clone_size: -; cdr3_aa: CASSQVDGTDTQYF; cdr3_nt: TGTGCCAGCAGCCAAGTCGACGGGACCGATACGCAGTATTTT
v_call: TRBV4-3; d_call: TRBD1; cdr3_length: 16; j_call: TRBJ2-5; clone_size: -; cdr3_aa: CASSQDRVAPQETQYF; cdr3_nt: TGCGCCAGCAGCCAGGACAGGGTGGCCCCTCAAGAGACCCAGTACTTC
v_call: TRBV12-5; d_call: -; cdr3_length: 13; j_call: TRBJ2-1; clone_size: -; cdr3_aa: CASGLEPVNEQFF; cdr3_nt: TGTGCTAGTGGTTTGGAGCCCGTTAATGAGCAGTTCTTC
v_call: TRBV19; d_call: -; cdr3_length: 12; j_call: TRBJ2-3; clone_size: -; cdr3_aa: CASRTDGDTQYF; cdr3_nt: TGTGCCAGTAGGACAGACGGCGATACGCAGTATTTT
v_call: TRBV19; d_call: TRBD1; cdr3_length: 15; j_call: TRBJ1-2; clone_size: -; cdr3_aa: CASSSRDREIYGYTF; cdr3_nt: TGTGCCAGTAGCTCCCGGGACAGGGAAATTTATGGCTACACCTTC
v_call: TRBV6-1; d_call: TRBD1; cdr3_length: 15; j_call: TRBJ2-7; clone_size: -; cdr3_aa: CASSEPGQVEDEQYF; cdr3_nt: TGTGCCAGCAGTGAACCGGGACAGGTAGAGGACGAGCAGTACTTC
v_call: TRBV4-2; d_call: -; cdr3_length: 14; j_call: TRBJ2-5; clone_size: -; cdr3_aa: CASSRSGYQETQYF; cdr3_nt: TGTGCCAGCAGTCGGAGCGGGTACCAAGAGACCCAGTACTTC
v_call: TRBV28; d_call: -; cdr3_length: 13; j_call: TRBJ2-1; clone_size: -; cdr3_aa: CASSFGNPNEQFF; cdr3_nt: TGTGCCAGCAGTTTCGGCAATCCCAATGAGCAGTTCTTC
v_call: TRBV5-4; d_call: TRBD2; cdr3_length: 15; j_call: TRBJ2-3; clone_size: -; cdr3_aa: CASSLTSGAVDTQYF; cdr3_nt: TGTGCCAGCAGCTTGACTAGCGGGGCGGTAGATACGCAGTATTTT
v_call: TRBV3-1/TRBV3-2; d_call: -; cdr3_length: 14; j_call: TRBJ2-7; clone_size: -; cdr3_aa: CASSPWTEPYEQYF; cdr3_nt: TGTGCCAGCAGCCCGTGGACGGAGCCCTACGAGCAGTACTTC
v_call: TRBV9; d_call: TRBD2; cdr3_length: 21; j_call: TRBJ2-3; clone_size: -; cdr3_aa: CASSVGETSGRGAGGTDTQYF; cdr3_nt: TGTGCCAGCAGCGTAGGGGAGACTAGCGGGAGAGGGGCAGGCGGCACAGATACGCAGTATTTT
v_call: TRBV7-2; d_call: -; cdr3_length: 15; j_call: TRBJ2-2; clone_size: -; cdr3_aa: CASSPGPRESGELFF; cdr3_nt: TGTGCCAGCAGCCCCGGGCCGCGGGAATCCGGGGAGCTGTTTTTT
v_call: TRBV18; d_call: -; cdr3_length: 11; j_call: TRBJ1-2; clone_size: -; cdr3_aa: CASSPQEGYTF; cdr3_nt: TGTGCCAGCTCACCACAAGAAGGCTACACCTTC
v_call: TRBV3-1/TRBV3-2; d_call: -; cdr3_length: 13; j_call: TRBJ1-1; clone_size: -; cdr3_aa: CASSPTANTEAFF; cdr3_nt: TGTGCCAGCAGCCCGACAGCGAACACTGAAGCTTTCTTT
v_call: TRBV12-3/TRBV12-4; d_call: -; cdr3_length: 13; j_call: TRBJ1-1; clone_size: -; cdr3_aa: CASSLEANTEAFF; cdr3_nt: TGTGCCAGCAGTTTGGAAGCTAACACTGAAGCTTTCTTT